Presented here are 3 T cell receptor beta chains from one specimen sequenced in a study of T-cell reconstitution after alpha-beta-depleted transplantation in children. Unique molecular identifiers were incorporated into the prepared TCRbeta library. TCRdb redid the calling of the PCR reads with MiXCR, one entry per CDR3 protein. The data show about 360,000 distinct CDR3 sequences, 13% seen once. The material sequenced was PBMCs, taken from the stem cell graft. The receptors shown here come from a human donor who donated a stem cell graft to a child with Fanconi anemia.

The CDR3 DNA reads as TGCAGTGCTTCGTACTCTCACGGAGCGTATGGCTACACCTTC. This gives the protein CSASYSHGAYGYTF. The V and J genes are TRBV20-1 and TRBJ1-2, with unresolved D. V was pared by 5 bases and J by 5 bases, with 18 bases between. This CDR3 spans 14 amino acids. From germline, CDR1 is DFQATT and CDR2 SNEGSKA (reference sequence).

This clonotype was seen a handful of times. The CDR3 spells CSVDGESDTQYF. CDR3 bases: TGCAGCGTTGACGGGGAGTCAGATACGCAGTATTTT. This chain connects TRBV29-1 to TRBJ2-3; a weak D match, TRBD2 (5 bases). V was cut by 3 bases and J by 4 bases, with 8 bases left in between. CDR3 length equals 12 residues. CDR1 and CDR2 from the germline V gene are SQVTM and ANQGSEA.

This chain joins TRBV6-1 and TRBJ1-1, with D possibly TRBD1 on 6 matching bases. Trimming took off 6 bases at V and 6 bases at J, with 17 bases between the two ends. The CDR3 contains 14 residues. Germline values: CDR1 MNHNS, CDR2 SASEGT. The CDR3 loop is CASRIRQAGAEAFF. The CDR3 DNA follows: TGTGCCAGCAGGATTCGACAGGCTGGTGCTGAAGCTTTCTTT.